This T cell receptor beta chain was obtained from a study of graft-versus-host responses after intestinal transplantation. Germline CDR1 is SGHDT and CDR2 is YYEEEE. The germline V and J ends were trimmed by 2 bases and 2 bases, with 8 bases remaining between them. This CDR3 contains 14 residues. Repertoires were generated with immunoSEQ multiplex PCR, while TCRdb's copy carries only in-frame clones and drops some. This table has about 90,000 clones, approximately 92% appearing once. This clone was counted a few times. Its antigen is currently unknown. The V call is TRBV5-6, the J call TRBJ1-3; D possibly corresponds to TRBD1 (5 bases). Sequencing used unstimulated CD8+ T cells sorted from spleen or lymph node cells, obtained before transplant. The receptor comes from a human donor who was the organ donor for an intestinal transplant. Here the CDR3 reads CASSFLGPGNTIYF. In nucleotides, the CDR3 is TGTGCCAGCAGCTTTTTGGGGCCTGGAAACACCATATATTTT.